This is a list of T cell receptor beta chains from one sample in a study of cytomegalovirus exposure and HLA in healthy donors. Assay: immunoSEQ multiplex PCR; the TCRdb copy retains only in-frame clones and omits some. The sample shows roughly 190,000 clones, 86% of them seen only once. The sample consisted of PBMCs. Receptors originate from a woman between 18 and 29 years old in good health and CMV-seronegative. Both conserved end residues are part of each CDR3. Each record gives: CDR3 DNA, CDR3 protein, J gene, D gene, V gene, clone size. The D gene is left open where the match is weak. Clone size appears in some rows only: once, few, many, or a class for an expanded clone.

DNA: TGCGCCAGCAGCTTGGCACTAGCGGACAATGAGCAGTTCTTC
CDR3: CASSLALADNEQFF
J: TRBJ2-1
D: TRBD2
V: TRBV5-1
size: .

DNA: TGTGCCAGCAGTCGGGGGGCGGACGGGGAGCTGTTTTTT
CDR3: CASSRGADGELFF
J: TRBJ2-2
D: .
V: TRBV6-6
size: .

DNA: TGTGCCAGCAGCCTCGGGACAGGGGAGGTGGATGAGCAGTTCTTC
CDR3: CASSLGTGEVDEQFF
J: TRBJ2-1
D: TRBD1
V: TRBV7-9
size: .

DNA: TGTGCCAGCAGCCCGGGAATTGGGACAACGATCCATAGCAATCAGCCCCAGCATTTT
CDR3: CASSPGIGTTIHSNQPQHF
J: TRBJ1-5
D: .
V: TRBV7-6
size: .

DNA: TGTGCCAGCAGCGGGTGGGACAGGGTCTACAATGAGCAGTTCTTC
CDR3: CASSGWDRVYNEQFF
J: TRBJ2-1
D: TRBD1
V: TRBV9
size: .

DNA: TGTGCCAGCATCCCTCCAGGGTCGAACACCGGGGAGCTGTTTTTT
CDR3: CASIPPGSNTGELFF
J: TRBJ2-2
D: .
V: TRBV25-1
size: .

DNA: TGTGCCAGTAGTATCCCAACCGGGGAGCTGTTTTTT
CDR3: CASSIPTGELFF
J: TRBJ2-2
D: .
V: TRBV19
size: .

DNA: TGTGCCAGCAGCCAGGCTGGCGGGGGAAAAGAAAACACCGGGGAGCTGTTTTTT
CDR3: CASSQAGGGKENTGELFF
J: TRBJ2-2
D: TRBD2
V: TRBV4-2
size: .

DNA: TGTGCCAGCAGTTACGGGACAGGGGCTGGAAACACCATATATTTT
CDR3: CASSYGTGAGNTIYF
J: TRBJ1-3
D: TRBD1
V: TRBV6-5
size: .

DNA: TGTGCCAGCTCACCGAACCAAGACAGGAATCCGTACGAGCAGTACTTC
CDR3: CASSPNQDRNPYEQYF
J: TRBJ2-7
D: .
V: TRBV18
size: once

DNA: TGTGCCAGCCTGGGGCAGGGGCATGGCTACACCTTC
CDR3: CASLGQGHGYTF
J: TRBJ1-2
D: .
V: TRBV6-5
size: .

DNA: TGTGCCACCAGCAGAGAAGGGGGGGATCTTGATCCCTATGGCTACACCTTC
CDR3: CATSREGGDLDPYGYTF
J: TRBJ1-2
D: .
V: TRBV15
size: .

DNA: TGCGCCAGCAGCTTGGGGCCCGGGGGGACATCCGGAAACACCATATATTTT
CDR3: CASSLGPGGTSGNTIYF
J: TRBJ1-3
D: .
V: TRBV5-1
size: .

DNA: TGTGCCAGCAGTGTGTCCTCCTACGAGCAGTACTTC
CDR3: CASSVSSYEQYF
J: TRBJ2-7
D: .
V: TRBV2
size: .

DNA: TGTGCCAGCAGAGCCGCTCCGGGACTAGCGGGGGGGTTTCGGGATACGCAGTATTTT
CDR3: CASRAAPGLAGGFRDTQYF
J: TRBJ2-3
D: TRBD2
V: TRBV2
size: few

DNA: TGTGCCAGCAGTTTCCTAGTGAACACTGAAGCTTTCTTT
CDR3: CASSFLVNTEAFF
J: TRBJ1-1
D: .
V: TRBV27
size: .

DNA: TGTGCCAGCAGACGGACCGGGGACACCTATGGCTACACCTTC
CDR3: CASRRTGDTYGYTF
J: TRBJ1-2
D: .
V: TRBV5-8
size: .

DNA: TGTGCCAGCAGCTTAGCAGGGGGCGGTGGCTACACCTTC
CDR3: CASSLAGGGGYTF
J: TRBJ1-2
D: TRBD1
V: TRBV11-2
size: .

DNA: TGTGCCAGCAGCTTAGGGCGGACAGGGCACCACGAGCAGTACTTC
CDR3: CASSLGRTGHHEQYF
J: TRBJ2-7
D: TRBD1
V: TRBV11-2
size: .

DNA: TGTGCCAGCAGCTTAGCCCAGGGCTGGGGCTACACCTTC
CDR3: CASSLAQGWGYTF
J: TRBJ1-2
D: .
V: TRBV7-9
size: few

DNA: TGTGCCAGTAGTGAGGGTACGGCCCTTACTGAAAAACTGTTTTTT
CDR3: CASSEGTALTEKLFF
J: TRBJ1-4
D: .
V: TRBV19
size: .

DNA: TGTGCCAGCAGTTACTGGGTTGATACTAAGCAGTTCTTC
CDR3: CASSYWVDTKQFF
J: TRBJ2-1
D: .
V: TRBV6-5
size: .

DNA: TGTGCCAGTAGTAACCAGGGCAGTGGATACGAGCAGTACTTC
CDR3: CASSNQGSGYEQYF
J: TRBJ2-7
D: .
V: TRBV19
size: .

DNA: TGTGCCAGCAGTGAAGGAGCAGGGTTCGAAAAACTGTTTTTT
CDR3: CASSEGAGFEKLFF
J: TRBJ1-4
D: .
V: TRBV6-1
size: .

DNA: TGTGCCAGCAGTGAAGCGCGCGGGCCTAACTATGGCTACACCTTC
CDR3: CASSEARGPNYGYTF
J: TRBJ1-2
D: .
V: TRBV2
size: .

DNA: TGTGCCAGCAGATCCTATGGGGGGGGTGCGTCCTACGAGCAGTACTTC
CDR3: CASRSYGGGASYEQYF
J: TRBJ2-7
D: TRBD2
V: TRBV27
size: .